The source of this T cell receptor (beta chain) is a study of cytomegalovirus exposure and HLA in healthy donors. The PCR made use of 60 Vbeta and 13 Jbeta primers. Only in-frame clones appear in the TCRdb table, and some are missing; sequencing was by immunoSEQ multiplex PCR. Among fewer than 140,000 clones listed, around 82% were seen once. Germline V gene lookup returns CDR1 SGDLS and CDR2 YYNGEE. The CDR3 length is 16 residues. Trimming cost V 1 base and J 1 base, with 14 bases left between them. This chain links TRBV9 with TRBJ1-1; a possible D gene is TRBD1 (5 bases). The origin of this receptor is a man between 45 and 60 years old in good health and CMV-seronegative. Sequencing was carried out using PBMCs. The DNA of the CDR3 is TGTGCCAGCAGCGTATCCTCAGGGAATACGAACACTGAAGCTTTCTTT. This translates into CASSVSSGNTNTEAFF. The full variable domain, rest sourced from reference TRBV9 and TRBJ1-1, is DSGVTQTPKHLITATGQRVTLRCSPRSGDLSVYWYQQSLDQGLQFLIQYYNGEERAKGNILERFSAQQFPDLHSELNLSSLELGDSALYFCASSVSSGNTNTEAFFGQGTRLTVV.